The 10 T cell receptor beta chains given below trace back to one sample, sequenced in a study of cytomegalovirus exposure and HLA in healthy donors. In the PCR, 60 Vbeta and 13 Jbeta primers were used. TCRdb's copy holds only in-frame clones and misses some; the assay was immunoSEQ multiplex PCR. The sample shows roughly 180,000 clones, 84% of them seen only once. Sequenced: PBMCs. These receptors came from a girl between 10 and 17 years old in good health and CMV-seropositive.

This rearrangement joins TRBV11-3 to TRBJ1-1, with D perhaps TRBD1 (6 bases). This CDR3 region has 14 residues. The ends were cut back, 3 bases at V and 2 bases at J, with 10 bases in the middle. Germline V lookup: CDR1 SGHNT, CDR2 YENEEA. The CDR3: CASSFSGVNTEAFF. In nucleotides, the CDR3 is TGTGCCAGCAGCTTCTCAGGGGTTAACACTGAAGCTTTCTTT. Full variable domain (outside the CDR3, taken from reference TRBV11-3 and TRBJ1-1): EAGVVQSPRYKIIEKKQPVAFWCNPISGHNTLYWYLQNLGQGPELLIRYENEEAVDDSQLPKDRFSAERLKGVDSTLKIQPAELGDSAVYLCASSFSGVNTEAFFGQGTRLTVV.

V and J are TRBV30 and TRBJ2-1; TRBD2 matches at 7 bases. CDR1 GTSNPN and CDR2 SVGIG come from the germline V gene (reference sequence). Trimming cost V 0 bases and J 1 base; bases outside gene matches: 9. There are 17 residues in the CDR3. The CDR3 loop is CAWSVLITSESYNEQFF. Here the CDR3 DNA reads TGTGCCTGGAGTGTACTCATCACTAGCGAATCCTACAATGAGCAGTTCTTC.

The chain joins TRBV18 to TRBJ1-4, with no clear D. The germline CDR1 and CDR2 sequences are KGHSH and LQKENI. The CDR3 contains 17 residues. V was trimmed by 4 bases and J by 5 bases, leaving 20 bases between them. The CDR3 loop reads CASSRGQAGSGNEKLFF. In nucleotides, the CDR3 is TGTGCCAGCTCACGAGGGCAGGCGGGATCGGGGAATGAAAAACTGTTTTTT.

V is TRBV5-8 and J is TRBJ1-5; D gene uncertain. V was shortened by 2 bases and J by 0 bases, with 6 bases between the two germline ends. Germline loops: CDR1 SGHTS, CDR2 YDEGEE. CDR3 size: 14 residues. CDR3 amino acids: CASSFRGSNQPQHF. CDR3 in DNA: TGTGCCAGCAGCTTTCGCGGTAGCAATCAGCCCCAGCATTTT.

The chain couples TRBV7-9 to TRBJ2-3, with 16 bases identical to TRBD2. J lost 4 bases, V lost 6 bases, and 4 bases had no gene match. Germline CDR1 is SEHNR and CDR2 is FQNEAQ (reference sequence). This CDR3 comprises 16 residues. The DNA for the CDR3 is TGTGCCAGCAGTCTGGGACTAGCGGGGGGGCCAGATACGCAGTATTTT. It specifies CASSLGLAGGPDTQYF. The complete variable domain, with remaining parts taken from reference TRBV7-9 and TRBJ2-3, reads DTGVSQNPRHKITKRGQNVTFRCDPISEHNRLYWYRQTLGQGPEFLTYFQNEAQLEKSRLLSDRFSAERPKGSFSTLEIQRTEQGDSAMYLCASSLGLAGGPDTQYFGPGTRLTVL.

The chain carries TRBV5-1 and TRBJ1-6; TRBD1 agrees at 11 bases. Germline loops: CDR1 SGHRS, CDR2 YFSETQ. The CDR3 is made up of 15 amino acids. V lost 4 bases to trimming and J lost 6 bases; unmatched junction nucleotides: 3. Here the CDR3 reads CASSTDRGRNSPLHF. CDR3 in DNA: TGCGCCAGCAGCACGGACAGGGGGCGTAATTCACCCCTCCACTTT.

This clone has just a few counts. The CDR3 reads CASSRPGQGTETQYF. In DNA, the CDR3 is TGTGCCAGCAGTAGGCCGGGACAGGGGACGGAGACCCAGTACTTC. The V and J genes are TRBV27 and TRBJ2-5; TRBD1 matches 10 bases. The CDR3 contains 15 residues. J gave up 5 bases and V 5 bases, and 8 bases lay outside the gene matches. Germline V gene sequence: CDR1 MNHEY, CDR2 SMNVEV (reference sequence).

The chain has TRBV6-6 and TRBJ1-2, with unresolved D. This CDR3 comprises 14 residues. The V and J ends lost 8 bases and 4 bases respectively, with 17 bases between them. The V gene's germline CDR1 is MNHNY and CDR2 SVGAGI (reference sequence). CDR3 DNA: TGTGCCAGCGGGGAGGGAGGAGAACTCTATGGCTACACCTTC. It encodes CASGEGGELYGYTF.

The chain couples TRBV27 to TRBJ1-1; possible D gene TRBD1, 6 bases. The germline gives CDR1 MNHEY, CDR2 SMNVEV (reference sequence). V lost 7 bases, J lost 0 bases, and 9 bases lay in between. This CDR3 has 13 amino acids. CDR3 sequence (DNA): TGTGCCAGCACGACAGGATTGAACACTGAAGCTTTCTTT. Translation: CASTTGLNTEAFF.

The chain couples TRBV11-2 to TRBJ2-1, with D tentatively TRBD2 (5 bases). CDR1 is SGHAT, CDR2 FQNNGV, per germline. V lost 3 bases to trimming and J lost 12 bases, with 12 bases between them. The CDR3 spans 12 residues. The CDR3, as DNA: TGTGCCAGCAGCTTGGCGGGTAAAGGGCAGTTCTTC. Amino acid sequence: CASSLAGKGQFF.